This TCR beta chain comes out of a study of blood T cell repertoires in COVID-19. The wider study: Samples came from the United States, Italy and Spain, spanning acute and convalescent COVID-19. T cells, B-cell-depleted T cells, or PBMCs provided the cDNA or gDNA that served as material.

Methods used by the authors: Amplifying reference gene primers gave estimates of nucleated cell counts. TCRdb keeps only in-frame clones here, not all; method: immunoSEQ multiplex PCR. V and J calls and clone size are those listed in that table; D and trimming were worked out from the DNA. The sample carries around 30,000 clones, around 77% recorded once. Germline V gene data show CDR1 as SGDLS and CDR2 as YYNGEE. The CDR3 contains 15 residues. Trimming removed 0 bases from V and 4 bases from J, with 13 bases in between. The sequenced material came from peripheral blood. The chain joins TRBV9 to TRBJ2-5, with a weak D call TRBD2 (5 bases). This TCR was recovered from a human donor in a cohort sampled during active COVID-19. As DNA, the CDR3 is TGTGCCAGCAGCGTAGGAGGACTGGGCCGAGAGACCCAGTACTTC. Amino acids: CASSVGGLGRETQYF.